This entry describes one T cell receptor (beta chain). As yet, its antigen is unknown. This record comes from a study of cytomegalovirus exposure and HLA in healthy donors. Points from the study as a whole: A later analysis showed HLA-associated TCR beta chains outstripping equally common others in clonal expansion. In an earlier analysis, in around 590 donors, most V segments appeared productive either ~90% or ~30% of the time. Presence/absence comparisons presumed near-even sequencing depth among donors.

Vbeta (60) and Jbeta (13) primers were used in the PCR. The table came from immunoSEQ multiplex PCR; TCRdb's copy has only in-frame clones and leaves some out. The table for this sample gives around 74,000 clones. The TCR comes from a man aged 50-60 years in good health and CMV-seropositive. Sequencing used PBMCs.

The CDR3: CASSRDPQGYGYTF. The CDR3 DNA reads TGTGCCAGCAGCCGGGACCCTCAGGGGTATGGCTACACCTTC. The rearrangement links TRBV5-4 to TRBJ1-2, with D tentatively TRBD1 (6 bases). The CDR3 has 14 residues. Germline V gives CDR1 SGHNT, CDR2 YYREEE (reference sequence). The germline V and J ends were trimmed by 4 bases and 5 bases, with 15 bases remaining between them. Full variable domain (rest looked up from reference TRBV5-4 and TRBJ1-2): ETGVTQSPTHLIKTRGQQVTLRCSSQSGHNTVSWYQQALGQGPQFIFQYYREEENGRGNFPPRFSGLQFPNYSSELNVNALELDDSALYLCASSRDPQGYGYTFGSGTRLTVV.